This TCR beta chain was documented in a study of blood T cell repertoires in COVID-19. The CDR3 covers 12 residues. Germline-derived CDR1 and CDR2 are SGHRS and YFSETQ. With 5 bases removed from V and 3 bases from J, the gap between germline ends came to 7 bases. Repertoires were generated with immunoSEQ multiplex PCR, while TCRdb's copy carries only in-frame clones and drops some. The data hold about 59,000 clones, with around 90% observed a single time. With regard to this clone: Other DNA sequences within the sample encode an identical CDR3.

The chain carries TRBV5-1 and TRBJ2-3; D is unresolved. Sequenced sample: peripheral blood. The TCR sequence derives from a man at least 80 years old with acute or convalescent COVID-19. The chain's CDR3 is CASSPGTDTQYF. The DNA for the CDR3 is TGCGCCAGCAGTCCCGGTACAGATACGCAGTATTTT. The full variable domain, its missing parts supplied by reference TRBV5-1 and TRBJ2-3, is KAGVTQTPRYLIKTRGQQVTLSCSPISGHRSVSWYQQTPGQGLQFLFEYFSETQRNKGNFPGRFSGRQFSNSRSEMNVSTLELGDSALYLCASSPGTDTQYFGPGTRLTVL.